The clone carrying this T cell receptor beta chain was picked up many times. Antigen: not known. CDR3 length equals 12 residues. Germline CDR1 and CDR2: SGHVS and FQNEAQ. V gave up 5 bases and J gave up 6 bases, with 11 bases separating them. This entry is derived from a study of early T cells in non-severe SARS-CoV-2 infection. About the study: Chains were unpaired, as sequencing was done on bulk RNA from unsorted whole blood. Study-wide results and limits: Sequences matched to VDJdb favored anti-spike CD8 responses, while private and CD4 specificities were missed.

Attachment of unique molecular identifiers to individual cDNA molecules was performed. TCRdb used MiXCR to reprocess the 5' RACE reads, holding one entry per CDR3 protein. This table holds tens of thousands of distinct CDR3 sequences, roughly 6.6% found once. Sequenced material: whole blood, taken at baseline. The sequence was obtained from an adult who was a healthcare worker with PCR-confirmed SARS-CoV-2 infection or an uninfected control (not recorded which). The V gene is TRBV7-8, the J gene TRBJ2-7, with no clear D. The CDR3 DNA sequence: TGTGCCAGCAGCCTCCTTAGTGGCGAGCAGTACTTC. Translated, it gives CASSLLSGEQYF.